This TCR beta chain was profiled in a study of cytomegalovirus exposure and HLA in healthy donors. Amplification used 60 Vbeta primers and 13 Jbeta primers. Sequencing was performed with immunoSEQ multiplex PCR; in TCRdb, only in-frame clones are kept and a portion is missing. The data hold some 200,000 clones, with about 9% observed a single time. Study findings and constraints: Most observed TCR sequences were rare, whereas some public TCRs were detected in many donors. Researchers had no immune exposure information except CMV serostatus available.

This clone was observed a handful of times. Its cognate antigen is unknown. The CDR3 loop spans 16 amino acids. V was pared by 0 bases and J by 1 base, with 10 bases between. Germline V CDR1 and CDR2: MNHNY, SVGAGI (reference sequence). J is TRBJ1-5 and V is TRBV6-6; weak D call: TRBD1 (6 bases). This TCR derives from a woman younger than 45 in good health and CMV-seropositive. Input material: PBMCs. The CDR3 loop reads CASSYSGTFSNQPQHF. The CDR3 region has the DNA TGTGCCAGCAGTTACTCAGGGACATTCAGCAATCAGCCCCAGCATTTT.